This T cell receptor (beta chain) was captured by sequencing in a study of monozygotic twins with inflammatory bowel disease. Blood samples of 2 to 3 ml were drawn from every donor. It was approximately 3,500 ng of total RNA that each TCR library used. TCRdb re-called the 5' RACE reads, yielding one record per CDR3 amino acid sequence without DNA. In total, the table holds 300,000 to 400,000 distinct CDR3 sequences. Study-level points and caveats: Healthy co-twins exceeded IBD patients in TCRbeta diversity as measured by inverse Simpson.

The CDR3 runs 15 residues. The germline gives CDR1 SGHTA, CDR2 FQGNSA. Note on this clonotype: The antigen remains undetermined.

What was sequenced was blood. The chain carries TRBV7-2 and TRBJ2-5; the D call of TRBD2 rests on TCRdb alone, since no DNA is present to check it. The TCR sequence derives from a human donor with ulcerative colitis or Crohn's disease, or a healthy co-twin of an affected twin (not recorded which). CDR3 residues: CASSSAGTDGWSQYF. Full variable domain (outside the CDR3, taken from reference TRBV7-2 and TRBJ2-5): GAGVSQSPSNKVTEKGKDVELRCDPISGHTALYWYRQSLGQGLEFLIYFQGNSAPDKSGLPSDRFSAERTGGSVSTLTIQRTQQEDSAVYLCASSSAGTDGWSQYFGPGTRLLVL.